The sequence of this T cell receptor beta chain was determined in a study of Graves' ophthalmopathy and Graves' hyperthyroidism. About the research overall: The collection of peripheral blood took place at initial diagnosis, before any treatment.

The CDR3 sequence is 18 residues long. CDR1 and CDR2 from the germline V gene are SGHTA and FQGTGA. J was trimmed by 3 bases and V by 5 bases; bases with no gene match: 16. Beta-chain TCR CDR3 regions were amplified from RNA transcripts. Second-round multiplex PCR came after a first-round RT-PCR that employed HTBI primers. TCRdb passed the multiplex PCR reads through MiXCR, listing each CDR3 protein once. Here the sample spans 30,000 to 50,000 distinct CDR3 sequences, around half being singletons. This clonotype was sampled from an adult woman with stable Graves' hyperthyroidism. The material sequenced was peripheral blood. The chain links TRBV7-3 to TRBJ2-7; the match to TRBD2 covers 10 bases. The CDR3 loop is CASSATSSGSARFYEQYF. For the CDR3, the DNA is TGTGCCAGCAGCGCAACGTCTAGCGGGAGTGCACGATTCTACGAGCAGTACTTC.